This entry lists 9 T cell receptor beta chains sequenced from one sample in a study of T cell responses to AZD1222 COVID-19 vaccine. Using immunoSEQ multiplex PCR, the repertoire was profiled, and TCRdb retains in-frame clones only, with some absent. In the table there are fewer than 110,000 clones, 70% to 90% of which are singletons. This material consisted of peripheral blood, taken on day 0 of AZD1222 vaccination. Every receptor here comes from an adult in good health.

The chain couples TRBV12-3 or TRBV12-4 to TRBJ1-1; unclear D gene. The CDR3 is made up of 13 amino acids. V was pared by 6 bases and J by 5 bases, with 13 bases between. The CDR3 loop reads CASSRNDRTEAFF. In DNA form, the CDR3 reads TGTGCCAGCAGCCGTAATGATAGGACTGAAGCTTTCTTT.

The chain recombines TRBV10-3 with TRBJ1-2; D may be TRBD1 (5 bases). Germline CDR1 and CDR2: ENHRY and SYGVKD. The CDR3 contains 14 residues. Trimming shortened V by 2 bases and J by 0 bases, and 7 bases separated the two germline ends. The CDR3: CAISEGGANYGYTF. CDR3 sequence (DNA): TGTGCCATCAGTGAGGGGGGAGCTAACTATGGCTACACCTTC.

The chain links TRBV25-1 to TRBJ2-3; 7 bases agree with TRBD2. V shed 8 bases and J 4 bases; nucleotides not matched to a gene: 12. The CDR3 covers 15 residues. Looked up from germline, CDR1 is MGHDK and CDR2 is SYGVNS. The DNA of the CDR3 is TGTGCCAGCTCGGCGCGCGGGAGTAGAGCAGATACGCAGTATTTT. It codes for CASSARGSRADTQYF.

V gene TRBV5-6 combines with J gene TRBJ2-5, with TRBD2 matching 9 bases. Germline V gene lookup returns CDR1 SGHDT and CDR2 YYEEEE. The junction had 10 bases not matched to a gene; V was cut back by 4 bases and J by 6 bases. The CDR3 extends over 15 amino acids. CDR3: CASSQTSGRRQTQYF. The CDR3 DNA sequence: TGTGCCAGCAGCCAGACTAGCGGCCGTCGGCAGACCCAGTACTTC.

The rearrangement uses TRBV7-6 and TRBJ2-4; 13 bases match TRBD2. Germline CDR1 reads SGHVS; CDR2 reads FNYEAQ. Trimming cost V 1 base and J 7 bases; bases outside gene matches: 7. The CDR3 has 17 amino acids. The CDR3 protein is CASSLERLAGGRNIQYF. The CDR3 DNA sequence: TGTGCCAGCAGCTTAGAACGACTAGCGGGAGGCCGGAACATTCAGTACTTC. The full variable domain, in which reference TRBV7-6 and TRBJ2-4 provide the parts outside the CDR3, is GAGVSQSPRYKVTKRGQDVALRCDPISGHVSLYWYRQALGQGPEFLTYFNYEAQQDKSGLPNDRFSAERPEGSISTLTIQRTEQRDSAMYRCASSLERLAGGRNIQYFGAGTRLSVL.

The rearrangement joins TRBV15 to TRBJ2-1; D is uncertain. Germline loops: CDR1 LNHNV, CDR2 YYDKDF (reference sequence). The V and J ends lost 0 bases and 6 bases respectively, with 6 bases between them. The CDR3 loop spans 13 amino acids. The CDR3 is CATSRDFGNEQFF. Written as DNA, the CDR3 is TGTGCCACCAGCAGAGATTTCGGCAATGAGCAGTTCTTC.

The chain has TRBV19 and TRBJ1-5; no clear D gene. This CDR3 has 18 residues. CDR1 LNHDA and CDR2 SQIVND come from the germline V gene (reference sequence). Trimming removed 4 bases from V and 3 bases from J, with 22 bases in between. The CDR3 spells CASSTPLHQEDYNQPQHF. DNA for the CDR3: TGTGCCAGTAGTACCCCACTCCACCAGGAGGATTACAATCAGCCCCAGCATTTT.

The chain's CDR3 is CASSRDWNYNEQFF. The DNA for the CDR3 is TGTGCCAGCAGCCGGGACTGGAACTACAATGAGCAGTTCTTC. The chain is built from TRBV6-2 or TRBV6-3 and TRBJ2-1; D perhaps matches TRBD2 (6 bases). Trimming removed 6 bases at V and 3 bases at J, with 12 bases between. Germline V CDR1 and CDR2: MNHEY, SVGEGT. The CDR3 sequence is 14 residues long.

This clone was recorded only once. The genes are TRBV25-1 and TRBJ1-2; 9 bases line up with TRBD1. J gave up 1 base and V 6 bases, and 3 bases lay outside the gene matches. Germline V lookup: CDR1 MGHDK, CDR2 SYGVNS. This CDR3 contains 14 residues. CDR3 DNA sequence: TGTGCCAGCAGGGGACAGGGCGATAACTATGGCTACACCTTC. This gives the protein CASRGQGDNYGYTF.